This T cell receptor beta chain was recovered during a study of human T cells and chemical hapten exposure. General study results and limits: High-frequency TCRs, those above 1 in 1000, stayed the same after DPC sensitization. Expanded TCRs created a significantly greater count of big CDR3 similarity clusters than controls did.

Unique molecular identifiers were attached to individual cDNA molecules within the library. Original analysis: Sample-level TCR yields exhibited a median of around 100,000, with a range of about 20,000 to 750,000. TCRdb reanalysed the RACE reads using MiXCR and keeps one entry per CDR3 protein. The V and J calls here are based on TCRdb, not the publication. The profile shows 300,000 to 450,000 distinct CDR3 sequences, 5.1% of them singletons. Time point noted: pre-sensitization, week 0. Stated treatment: therapeutic diphenylcyclopropenone sensitization with weekly scalp DPC. CDR3 size: 16 residues. In the case of this clonotype: Its antigen is undetermined. A much larger clone lies a single base off, so this may be a read error.

The chain is built from TRBV21-1 and TRBJ2-3. TRBV21-1 is deemed a pseudogene. This material consisted of whole blood, taken in connection with sensitization to the hapten diphenylcyclopropenone (DPC). This receptor was identified in a woman aged 50 to 65 with alopecia areata. Some clones in this sample may be carry-over from other donors' samples. In DNA form, the CDR3 reads TGTGCCTGCAGCTATCACCCGATTTCCAGGCCAGATACGCAGTATTTT. Protein: CACSYHPISRPDTQYF.